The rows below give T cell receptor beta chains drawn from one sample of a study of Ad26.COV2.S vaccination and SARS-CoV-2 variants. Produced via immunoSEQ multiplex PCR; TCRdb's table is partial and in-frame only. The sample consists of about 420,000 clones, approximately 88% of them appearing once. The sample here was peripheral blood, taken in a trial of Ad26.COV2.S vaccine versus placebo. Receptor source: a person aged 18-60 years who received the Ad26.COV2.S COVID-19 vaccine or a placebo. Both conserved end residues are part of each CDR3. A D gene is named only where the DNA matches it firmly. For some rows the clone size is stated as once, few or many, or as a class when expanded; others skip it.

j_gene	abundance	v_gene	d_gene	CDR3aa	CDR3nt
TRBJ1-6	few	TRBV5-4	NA	CASSLGQNSPLHF	TGTGCCAGCAGCTTGGGACAGAATTCACCCCTCCACTTT
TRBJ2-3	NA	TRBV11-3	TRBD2	CASSQSGGATNTQYF	TGTGCCAGCAGCCAGAGCGGGGGGGCCACGAATACGCAGTATTTT
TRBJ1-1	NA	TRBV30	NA	CAWSAPGQNTEAFF	TGTGCCTGGAGCGCTCCGGGACAGAACACTGAAGCTTTCTTT
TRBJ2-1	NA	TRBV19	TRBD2	CASSIRTSGYNEQFF	TGTGCCAGTAGTATACGGACTAGCGGATACAATGAGCAGTTCTTC
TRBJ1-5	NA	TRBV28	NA	CASSFEGVGNQPQHF	TGTGCCAGCAGTTTTGAGGGGGTAGGGAATCAGCCCCAGCATTTT
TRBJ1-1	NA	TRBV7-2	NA	CASSFNPGLATEAFF	TGTGCCAGCAGCTTTAATCCCGGCTTAGCCACTGAAGCTTTCTTT
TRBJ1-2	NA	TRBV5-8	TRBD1	CASSLPGQVVYGYTF	TGTGCCAGCAGCTTACCGGGACAGGTCGTCTATGGCTACACCTTC
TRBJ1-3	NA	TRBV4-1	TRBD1	CASSQGDRGGNTIYF	TGCGCCAGCAGCCAGGGCGACAGGGGCGGAAACACCATATATTTT
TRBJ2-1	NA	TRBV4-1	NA	CASSQEPRRNEQFF	TGCGCCAGCAGCCAAGAACCTAGACGGAATGAGCAGTTCTTC
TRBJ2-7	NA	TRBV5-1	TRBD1	CASSLTGDEQYF	TGCGCCAGCAGCTTGACAGGGGACGAGCAGTACTTC
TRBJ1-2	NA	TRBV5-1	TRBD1	CASSLAWDRGNHGYTF	TGCGCCAGCAGCTTGGCTTGGGACAGGGGGAATCATGGCTACACCTTC
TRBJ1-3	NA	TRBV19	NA	CASLRKGTIYF	TGTGCCAGCCTCCGGAAGGGCACCATATATTTT
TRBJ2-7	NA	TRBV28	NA	CASSRDPPGYYEQYF	TGTGCCAGCAGTCGGGACCCGCCCGGGTACTACGAGCAGTACTTC
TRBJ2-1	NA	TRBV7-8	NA	CASSFRQAYNEQFF	TGTGCCAGCAGCTTCCGACAAGCCTACAATGAGCAGTTCTTC
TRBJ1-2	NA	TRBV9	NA	CASSVGGDYTF	TGTGCCAGCAGCGTAGGGGGGGACTACACCTTC
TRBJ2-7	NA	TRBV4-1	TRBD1	CASSQAYGQGKDEQYF	TGCGCCAGCAGCCAAGCTTATGGACAGGGGAAAGACGAGCAGTACTTC
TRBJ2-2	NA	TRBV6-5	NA	CASSYSDGGQAGELFF	TGTGCCAGCAGTTACTCTGACGGGGGGCAGGCCGGGGAGCTGTTTTTT
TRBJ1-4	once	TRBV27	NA	CASSLGVATNEKLFF	TGTGCCAGCAGTTTGGGCGTTGCAACTAATGAAAAACTGTTTTTT
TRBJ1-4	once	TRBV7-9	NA	CASSLPGYNEKLFF	TGTGCCAGCAGCTTGCCAGGGTACAATGAAAAACTGTTTTTT
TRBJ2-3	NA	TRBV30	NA	CAWSSVPRGTQYF	TGTGCCTGGAGTTCAGTGCCTAGAGGAACGCAGTATTTT
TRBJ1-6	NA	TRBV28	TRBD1	CASSRQGSNSPLHF	TGTGCCAGCAGCAGACAGGGGTCTAATTCACCCCTCCACTTT
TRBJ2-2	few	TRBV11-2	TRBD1	CASNQPGTGGPGELFF	TGTGCCAGCAACCAACCCGGGACAGGGGGTCCCGGGGAGCTGTTTTTT
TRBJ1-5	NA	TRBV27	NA	CASSFLRDQPQHF	TGTGCCAGCAGTTTTTTAAGGGATCAGCCCCAGCATTTT
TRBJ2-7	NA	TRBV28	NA	CASSLLPHKLSYEQYF	TGTGCCAGCAGTTTACTGCCTCACAAGTTGTCCTACGAGCAGTACTTC
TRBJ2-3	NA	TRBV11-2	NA	CASSLRGDTDTQYF	TGTGCCAGCAGCTTAAGGGGAGACACAGATACGCAGTATTTT
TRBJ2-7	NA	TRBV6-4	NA	CASSEHLSYEQYF	TGTGCCAGCAGTGAACATTTATCCTACGAGCAGTACTTC